The next 26 T cell receptor beta chains were all read from a single sample in a study of T-cell reconstitution after alpha-beta-depleted transplantation in children. Molecular barcoding with unique molecular identifiers was used for the TCRbeta library. TCRdb used MiXCR to reprocess the PCR reads, holding one entry per CDR3 protein. The sample carries almost 500,000 distinct CDR3 sequences, around 12% recorded once. Sequenced here: PBMCs from the stem cell graft donor, sampled from the stem cell graft. These receptors were taken from a human donor who donated a stem cell graft to a child with combined immunodeficiency.

For this clonotype: This may be a read error: a much more frequent sequence differs by one nucleotide. CDR3 residues: CASRGDTGELFF. The CDR3 DNA reads TGCGCCAGCAGAGGAGACACCGGGGAGCTGTTTTTT. The chain has TRBV5-1 and TRBJ2-2; D gene ambiguous. The ends were cut back, 5 bases at V and 3 bases at J, with 5 bases in the middle. Germline V gene lookup returns CDR1 SGHRS and CDR2 YFSETQ. The CDR3 sequence is 12 residues long.

The chain recombines TRBV5-1 with TRBJ2-3; D perhaps matches TRBD2 (6 bases). CDR1 is SGHRS, CDR2 YFSETQ, per germline. V shed 3 bases and J shed 0 bases, with 14 bases lying between them. The CDR3 is 16 residues long. The CDR3 sequence: CASSSSAGLSTDTQYF. The CDR3 DNA reads TGCGCCAGCAGCTCCTCCGCGGGGCTGAGCACAGATACGCAGTATTTT. The full variable domain, in which reference TRBV5-1 and TRBJ2-3 provide the parts outside the CDR3, is KAGVTQTPRYLIKTRGQQVTLSCSPISGHRSVSWYQQTPGQGLQFLFEYFSETQRNKGNFPGRFSGRQFSNSRSEMNVSTLELGDSALYLCASSSSAGLSTDTQYFGPGTRLTVL.

This clonotype has at least ten counts. The rearrangement uses TRBV12-3 or TRBV12-4 and TRBJ2-1, with TRBD1 matching 7 bases. The CDR3 totals 12 residues. The J segment lost 7 bases and the V segment lost 5 bases, leaving 2 bases of the junction unmatched. The CDR3 loop reads CASSVTGNEQFF. The CDR3 region has the DNA TGTGCCAGCAGTGTGACAGGGAATGAGCAGTTCTTC.

This clonotype was counted many times. This chain joins TRBV4-3 and TRBJ2-2; D gene unclear. Looked up from germline, CDR1 is LGHNA and CDR2 is YSLEER. This CDR3 has 14 residues. Trimming removed 0 bases from V and 0 bases from J, with 2 bases in between. CDR3 DNA: TGCGCCAGCAGCCAAGATTCGAACACCGGGGAGCTGTTTTTT. This translates into CASSQDSNTGELFF.

V gene TRBV11-2 combines with J gene TRBJ2-7, with D hard to call. CDR1 and CDR2 (germline): SGHAT, FQNNGV. This CDR3 comprises 14 residues. Trimming left V 5 bases short and J 4 bases short, with 15 bases between. The CDR3 loop is CASSPQRELYEQYF. For the CDR3, the DNA is TGTGCCAGCAGCCCCCAGCGCGAGTTGTACGAGCAGTACTTC. Full variable domain (missing parts from reference TRBV11-2 and TRBJ2-7): EAGVAQSPRYKIIEKRQSVAFWCNPISGHATLYWYQQILGQGPKLLIQFQNNGVVDDSQLPKDRFSAERLKGVDSTLKIQPAKLEDSAVYLCASSPQRELYEQYFGPGTRLTVT.

The chain carries TRBV6-6 and TRBJ2-3; D gene uncertain. The CDR3 runs 13 residues. Per germline, CDR1 MNHNY and CDR2 SVGAGI (reference sequence). Trimming removed 7 bases from V and 0 bases from J, with 8 bases in between. The CDR3 here is CASKVPSTDTQYF. Written as DNA, the CDR3 is TGTGCCAGCAAAGTCCCTAGCACAGATACGCAGTATTTT.

This clonotype has just a few counts. The chain carries TRBV20-1 and TRBJ2-5; possible D gene TRBD2, 6 bases. The CDR3 has 15 amino acids. The germline V gene has CDR1 DFQATT and CDR2 SNEGSKA (reference sequence). V lost 0 bases and J 4 bases, leaving 15 bases between the germline ends. CDR3 DNA: TGCAGTGCTAGAGAACGCGGGGACTTGGGAGAGACCCAGTACTTC. Its translation is CSARERGDLGETQYF.

This chain links TRBV5-5 with TRBJ2-5, with unresolved D. The CDR3 runs to 15 residues. Trimming cost V 0 bases and J 1 base, with 10 bases left between them. Per the germline V gene, CDR1 is SGHKS and CDR2 is YYEKEE (reference sequence). CDR3 amino acids: CASSLVYSVQETQYF. The CDR3 DNA reads TGTGCCAGCAGCTTGGTATACAGCGTCCAAGAGACCCAGTACTTC.

The chain couples TRBV12-3 or TRBV12-4 to TRBJ1-4, with a weak D call TRBD1 (6 bases). The CDR3 totals 13 residues. V was shortened by 5 bases and J by 8 bases, with 12 bases between the two germline ends. This CDR3 is CASSQWTAEKLFF. CDR3 nucleotide sequence: TGTGCCAGCAGTCAATGGACAGCCGAAAAACTGTTTTTT.

This clonotype was counted only a few times. V and J are TRBV4-2 and TRBJ2-5; no clear D. Germline loops: CDR1 LGHNA, CDR2 YNFKEQ. V lost 2 bases to trimming and J lost 5 bases, with 6 bases between them. The CDR3 contains 12 residues. In nucleotides, the CDR3 is TGTGCCAGCAGCCAACCTCGTGAGACCCAGTACTTC. Its protein is CASSQPRETQYF.

V usage is TRBV12-3 or TRBV12-4 and J usage is TRBJ2-1; tentatively, D is TRBD2 (6 bases). Trimming took 3 bases from V and 6 from J, leaving 12 bases between them. The CDR3 length is 14 residues. The CDR3 reads CASSFSGSLNEQFF. CDR3 nucleotide sequence: TGTGCCAGCAGTTTTAGCGGCTCCCTCAATGAGCAGTTCTTC.

This clonotype showed up just a few times. This chain joins TRBV6-1 and TRBJ2-1, with TRBD1 matching 8 bases. Germline CDR1 MNHNS, CDR2 SASEGT. The CDR3 spans 14 residues. J was trimmed by 6 bases and V by 4 bases; bases with no gene match: 5. CDR3 nucleotide sequence: TGTGCCAGCAGTGCTGACAGGGGCGGCAATGAGCAGTTCTTC. It encodes CASSADRGGNEQFF.

There are a few counts of this clonotype. The V gene is TRBV7-2, the J gene TRBJ2-7; D is perhaps TRBD2 (6 bases). The CDR3 sequence is 14 residues long. With 4 bases removed from V and 2 bases from J, the gap between germline ends came to 12 bases. Germline assignment: CDR1 SGHTA and CDR2 FQGNSA. The CDR3 reads CASSSNSGPYEQYF. The CDR3 DNA sequence: TGTGCCAGCAGCTCCAATAGCGGCCCCTACGAGCAGTACTTC.

The sample holds many counts of this clonotype. This chain links TRBV20-1 with TRBJ2-2; TRBD2 aligns across 9 bases. Germline V gene lookup returns CDR1 DFQATT and CDR2 SNEGSKA (reference sequence). The CDR3 spans 13 residues. The CDR3 reads CRAYSGSTGELFF. CDR3 nucleotides: TGCAGAGCCTATAGCGGGAGCACCGGGGAGCTGTTTTTT.

This clonotype has only a few counts. The chain has TRBV4-2 and TRBJ2-1; 10 bases map to TRBD1. V lost 4 bases to trimming and J lost 6 bases; unmatched junction nucleotides: 9. The CDR3 has 16 amino acids. Germline CDR1 LGHNA, CDR2 YNFKEQ. The CDR3 protein is CASSPLGTGDLNEQFF. The CDR3, as DNA: TGTGCCAGCAGCCCCCTCGGGACAGGGGACCTCAATGAGCAGTTCTTC.

This clonotype appeared a single time. The chain links TRBV20-1 to TRBJ2-3; TRBD2 matches at 8 bases. This CDR3 spans 18 amino acids. Unmatched junction bases numbered 15, after V lost 1 base and J lost 3 bases. Germline V gene data show CDR1 as DFQATT and CDR2 as SNEGSKA (reference sequence). The CDR3 sequence is CSARGYARGGHVTDTQYF. DNA of the CDR3: TGCAGTGCTAGAGGTTACGCTCGGGGGGGCCATGTTACAGATACGCAGTATTTT.

V is TRBV4-1 and J is TRBJ1-2; weak D call: TRBD1 (5 bases). CDR1 and CDR2 (germline): MGHRA, YSYEKL. The CDR3 length is 13 residues. Trimming removed 2 bases from V and 8 bases from J, with 12 bases in between. CDR3 nucleotide sequence: TGCGCCAGCAGCCAACCAGGGAGCCACGGCTACACCTTC. Amino acids: CASSQPGSHGYTF.

This chain links TRBV7-6 with TRBJ2-7, with 10 positions matching TRBD2. The CDR3 sequence is 14 residues long. Germline CDR1 SGHVS, CDR2 FNYEAQ. The V and J ends lost 5 bases and 4 bases, in that order; junction bases with no gene match: 5. The CDR3 coding sequence is TGTGCCAGCAGCAATAGCGGGGGGCGATACGAGCAGTACTTC. Encoded protein: CASSNSGGRYEQYF.

The V gene is TRBV9, the J gene TRBJ2-1; 11 bases fit TRBD2. The CDR3 consists of 15 residues. The germline V gene encodes CDR1 SGDLS and CDR2 YYNGEE. J lost 6 bases, V lost 3 bases, and 5 bases had no gene match. The CDR3 DNA is TGTGCCAGCAGCGCGGGACTAGCGGCCCCCAATGAGCAGTTCTTC. Its translation is CASSAGLAAPNEQFF. Combining the CDR3 with reference TRBV9 and TRBJ2-1 gives the whole variable domain DSGVTQTPKHLITATGQRVTLRCSPRSGDLSVYWYQQSLDQGLQFLIQYYNGEERAKGNILERFSAQQFPDLHSELNLSSLELGDSALYFCASSAGLAAPNEQFFGPGTRLTVL.

V usage is TRBV20-1 and J usage is TRBJ2-5, with TRBD2 identical over 7 bases. CDR3 length: 13 residues. With V trimmed by 3 bases and J by 1 base, 2 bases remained unmatched. The germline gives CDR1 DFQATT, CDR2 SNEGSKA (reference sequence). The CDR3 sequence is CSARVAGQETQYF. The CDR3 DNA is TGCAGTGCTAGGGTAGCGGGCCAAGAGACCCAGTACTTC.

The chain has TRBV5-1 and TRBJ1-1; D ambiguous. V lost 4 bases and J lost 5, with 21 bases in between. The CDR3 spans 16 residues. Germline V gene data show CDR1 as SGHRS and CDR2 as YFSETQ. CDR3: CASSLSGWGVQTEAFF. The CDR3 DNA reads as TGCGCCAGCAGCCTATCCGGCTGGGGAGTTCAGACTGAAGCTTTCTTT.

This clonotype has a handful of counts. This sequence joins TRBV6-5 and TRBJ1-3, with D possibly being TRBD1 (5 bases). CDR1 is MNHEY and CDR2 is SVGAGI in the germline V gene. The CDR3 has 16 amino acids. V was trimmed by 0 bases and J by 4 bases, leaving 13 bases between them. This CDR3 reads CASSYSTEWAGNTIYF. CDR3 coding DNA: TGTGCCAGCAGTTACTCGACAGAGTGGGCAGGAAACACCATATATTTT.

The chain is built from TRBV9 and TRBJ2-2, with 8 bases that match TRBD2. CDR1 is SGDLS, CDR2 YYNGEE, per germline. Trimming removed 0 bases from V and 7 bases from J; junction bases left unmatched: 8. The CDR3 contains 16 residues. The CDR3 sequence is CASSVGAAGVVGELFF. In nucleotides, the CDR3 is TGTGCCAGCAGCGTAGGAGCAGCGGGGGTGGTCGGGGAGCTGTTTTTT.

The chain joins TRBV2 to TRBJ2-7; D gene unclear. Trimming took off 3 bases at V and 2 bases at J, with 8 bases between the two ends. The CDR3 totals 13 residues. Germline lookup yields CDR1 SNHLY and CDR2 FYNNEI. CDR3 nucleotides: TGTGCCAGCAGTGACAGACGGACCTACGAGCAGTACTTC. Translation gives CASSDRRTYEQYF.

This chain uses TRBV10-3 with TRBJ1-1; 9 bases match TRBD1. The J segment lost 6 bases and the V segment lost 6 bases, leaving 5 bases of the junction unmatched. The CDR3 sequence is 13 residues long. Germline V gives CDR1 ENHRY, CDR2 SYGVKD. This chain's CDR3 is CAISQGQGAEAFF. For the CDR3, the DNA is TGTGCCATCAGCCAGGGACAGGGAGCTGAAGCTTTCTTT.

This clonotype was counted many times. This chain connects TRBV5-1 to TRBJ2-3, with 7 bases identical to TRBD1. Looked up from germline, CDR1 is SGHRS and CDR2 is YFSETQ. V lost 3 bases and J lost 4; bases outside the gene matches: 20. The CDR3 loop spans 19 amino acids. CDR3 nucleotides: TGCGCCAGCAGCTGGCCCCCTCCACTTGACAGGGACGATCCAGATACGCAGTATTTT. Encoded protein: CASSWPPPLDRDDPDTQYF. Full variable domain (rest looked up from reference TRBV5-1 and TRBJ2-3): KAGVTQTPRYLIKTRGQQVTLSCSPISGHRSVSWYQQTPGQGLQFLFEYFSETQRNKGNFPGRFSGRQFSNSRSEMNVSTLELGDSALYLCASSWPPPLDRDDPDTQYFGPGTRLTVL.